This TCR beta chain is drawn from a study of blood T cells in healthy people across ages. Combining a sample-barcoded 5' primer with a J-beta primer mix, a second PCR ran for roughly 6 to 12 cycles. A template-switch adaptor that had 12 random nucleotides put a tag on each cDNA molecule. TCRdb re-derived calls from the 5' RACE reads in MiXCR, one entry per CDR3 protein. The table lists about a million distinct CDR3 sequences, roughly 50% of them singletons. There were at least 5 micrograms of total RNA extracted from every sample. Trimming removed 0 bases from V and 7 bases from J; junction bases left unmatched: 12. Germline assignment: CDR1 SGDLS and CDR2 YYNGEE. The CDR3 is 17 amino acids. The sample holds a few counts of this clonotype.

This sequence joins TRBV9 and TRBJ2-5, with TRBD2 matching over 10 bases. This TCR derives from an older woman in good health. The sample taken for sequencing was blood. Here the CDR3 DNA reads TGTGCCAGCAGCGTAGTACCTAGCGGGGGTCATGGAGGGACCCAGTACTTC. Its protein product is CASSVVPSGGHGGTQYF.